The 25 T cell receptor beta chains given below trace back to one sample, sequenced in a study of T cells in Graves' hyperthyroidism and ophthalmopathy. Template material for amplifying TCR beta CDR3 regions consisted of RNA transcripts. Carried out on the TCR CDR3, a first-round RT-PCR used the HTBI primer set. One entry per CDR3 protein, called by TCRdb with MiXCR from the multiplex PCR reads. The sample contains about 360,000 distinct CDR3 sequences, over 10% of which appear only once. The sequenced material came from blood. The receptors shown here come from a woman aged 18-35 years with Graves' hyperthyroidism.

This clonotype has a handful of counts. V gene TRBV5-4 combines with J gene TRBJ1-1, with TRBD1 matching over 9 bases. V lost 0 bases and J lost 11; bases outside the gene matches: 14. Per the germline V gene, CDR1 is SGHNT and CDR2 is YYREEE (reference sequence). The CDR3 has 16 amino acids. CDR3 in DNA: TGTGCCAGCAGCTTGGTAGACCCGGGACAGGGAGTTTCGGCTTTCTTT. Its protein product is CASSLVDPGQGVSAFF.

This clonotype was seen many times. The CDR3 is CASSIEIWTGELFF. The CDR3, as DNA: TGTGCCAGCAGTATAGAGATATGGACCGGGGAGCTGTTTTTT. V and J are TRBV6-1 and TRBJ2-2, with D unclear. Germline values: CDR1 MNHNS, CDR2 SASEGT. The germline V and J ends were trimmed by 5 bases and 5 bases, with 12 bases remaining between them. CDR3 length: 14 residues.

The sample holds many counts of this clonotype. V is TRBV7-3 and J is TRBJ1-2, with no clear D. With 5 bases removed from V and 4 bases from J, the gap between germline ends came to 17 bases. This CDR3 comprises 15 residues. The germline CDR1 and CDR2 sequences are SGHTA and FQGTGA. The CDR3 protein is CASSRAPGSLYGYTF. The CDR3 DNA follows: TGTGCCAGCAGCCGAGCCCCCGGTTCCCTCTATGGCTACACCTTC.

This clonotype was detected many times. This chain uses TRBV2 with TRBJ2-2; a weak D match, TRBD1 (5 bases). V was clipped by 4 bases and J by 4 bases, with 7 bases between them. The germline V gene encodes CDR1 SNHLY and CDR2 FYNNEI. The CDR3 is 13 amino acids. The CDR3: CASSVQGTGELFF. CDR3 sequence (DNA): TGTGCCAGCAGTGTGCAGGGCACCGGGGAGCTGTTTTTT.

This clonotype has a count of ten or more. CDR3 sequence: CAIRPFKGGPSGANVLTF. CDR3 coding DNA: TGTGCCATCAGGCCGTTCAAAGGAGGCCCCTCTGGGGCCAACGTCCTGACTTTC. The chain is built from TRBV10-3 and TRBJ2-6; tentative D call: TRBD2 (5 bases). Trimming removed 6 bases from V and 0 bases from J, with 18 bases in between. Germline V gene sequence: CDR1 ENHRY, CDR2 SYGVKD. The CDR3 is 18 residues long.

This clonotype was seen repeatedly, ten times or more. V is TRBV3-1 and J is TRBJ2-7, with D maybe TRBD2 (6 bases). V lost 1 base, J lost 6 bases, and 13 bases lay in between. CDR1 and CDR2 from the germline V gene are LGHDT and YNNKEL (reference sequence). The CDR3 is 14 amino acids. The CDR3 protein is CASSQGGTLREQYF. The CDR3 DNA sequence: TGTGCCAGCAGCCAAGGTGGGACTCTACGCGAGCAGTACTTC.

Only a few counts were recorded for this clonotype. The rearrangement uses TRBV7-3 and TRBJ1-1; D is ambiguous. V lost 0 bases and J 3 bases, leaving 8 bases between the germline ends. The CDR3 runs to 14 residues. The germline gives CDR1 SGHTA, CDR2 FQGTGA. The DNA for the CDR3 is TGTGCCAGCAGCTTAACGGACGCGGACACTGAAGCTTTCTTT. Amino acid sequence: CASSLTDADTEAFF.

This clonotype was recorded many times. The CDR3 coding sequence is TGTGCCAGCAGCCCTCAAGACATGAACACTGAAGCTTTCTTT. This gives the protein CASSPQDMNTEAFF. This chain links TRBV9 with TRBJ1-1; D is unresolved. This CDR3 is 14 amino acids long. Trimming stripped 4 bases from V and 0 bases from J, with 10 bases between. CDR1 and CDR2 from the germline V gene are SGDLS and YYNGEE.

This clonotype has more than one count but fewer than ten. The CDR3 reads CASSAGTSGAIQETQYF. The DNA of the CDR3 is TGTGCCAGCAGCGCCGGGACTAGCGGGGCGATCCAAGAGACCCAGTACTTC. The rearrangement joins TRBV9 to TRBJ2-5; 13 nucleotides match TRBD2. Germline lookup yields CDR1 SGDLS and CDR2 YYNGEE. The CDR3 runs to 17 residues. V was clipped by 3 bases and J by 1 base; unmatched bases: 6.

This clonotype has ten or more counts. The chain links TRBV6-1 to TRBJ1-1; D unresolved. The V end was cut by 9 bases, the J end by 11 bases, with 16 bases between. This CDR3 has 11 residues. Germline CDR1 MNHNS, CDR2 SASEGT. CDR3: CASRTAGKAFF. CDR3 coding DNA: TGTGCCAGTCGAACGGCGGGGAAGGCTTTCTTT.

This clonotype was detected many times. This chain connects TRBV18 to TRBJ1-4; tentative D call: TRBD1 (6 bases). Germline CDR1 and CDR2: KGHSH and LQKENI. V was clipped by 6 bases and J by 4 bases, with 15 bases between them. The CDR3 totals 15 residues. For the CDR3, the DNA is TGTGCCAGCTCCCAAGGACAGTTGAATAATGAAAAACTGTTTTTT. Its protein is CASSQGQLNNEKLFF. The variable domain in full, completed from reference TRBV18 and TRBJ1-4, reads NAGVMQNPRHLVRRRGQEARLRCSPMKGHSHVYWYRQLPEEGLKFMVYLQKENIIDESGMPKERFSAEFPKEGPSILRIQQVVRGDSAAYFCASSQGQLNNEKLFFGSGTQLSVL.

This clonotype appeared a few times. The chain couples TRBV5-1 to TRBJ2-2; D may be TRBD1 (5 bases). The CDR3 is 15 amino acids. Deletions cut 4 bases from V and 4 bases from J, with 14 bases between. CDR1 is SGHRS and CDR2 is YFSETQ in the germline V gene. CDR3 protein: CASSGSTELTGELFF. The CDR3 DNA reads TGCGCCAGCAGCGGTTCGACAGAACTCACCGGGGAGCTGTTTTTT.

This clonotype was detected ten times or more. The chain uses TRBV28 and TRBJ1-2; tentative D call: TRBD1 (6 bases). The CDR3 is made up of 14 amino acids. V lost 2 bases, J lost 8 bases, and 15 bases lay in between. Germline CDR1 is MDHEN and CDR2 is SYDVKM. As DNA, the CDR3 is TGTGCCAGCAGTTTAGGTCGGGGGGCCCAAGGCTACACCTTC. This encodes CASSLGRGAQGYTF.

This clonotype was counted many times. The CDR3, as DNA: TGTGCCAGCAGCTCGCGGGACGGGTACTATGGCTACACCTTC. Its translation is CASSSRDGYYGYTF. V and J are TRBV3-1 and TRBJ1-2; tentative D call: TRBD1 (5 bases). Germline V gives CDR1 LGHDT, CDR2 YNNKEL (reference sequence). V gave up 5 bases and J gave up 3 bases, with 13 bases separating them. This CDR3 contains 14 residues.

This clonotype has just a few counts. V and J are TRBV15 and TRBJ2-5; D is uncertain. There are 11 residues in the CDR3. CDR1 and CDR2 from the germline V gene are LNHNV and YYDKDF (reference sequence). V was cut by 5 bases and J by 6 bases, with 7 bases left in between. The CDR3 DNA sequence: TGTGCCACCAGCGGAGCACAGACCCAGTACTTC. It yields the protein CATSGAQTQYF.

The genes are TRBV28 and TRBJ2-3; TRBD1 agrees at 11 bases. Trimming removed 6 bases from V and 3 bases from J; junction bases left unmatched: 2. CDR1 MDHEN and CDR2 SYDVKM come from the germline V gene. This CDR3 spans 14 amino acids. The CDR3 sequence: CASRWDRGTDTQYF. The CDR3 DNA reads TGTGCCAGCAGGTGGGACAGGGGGACAGATACGCAGTATTTT.

This clonotype was detected many times. The CDR3 DNA reads TGTGCCAGCAGTCCCGACAGGCCGTCCTCTAAACTAGCCAAAAACATTCAGTACTTC. Translation gives CASSPDRPSSKLAKNIQYF. The chain carries TRBV6-2 or TRBV6-3 and TRBJ2-4, with D possibly being TRBD1 (6 bases). With 5 bases removed from V and 0 bases from J, the gap between germline ends came to 23 bases. Germline CDR1 is MNHEY and CDR2 is SVGEGT. This CDR3 has 19 amino acids.

On this clonotype: A much larger clone sits a single nucleotide away, making a read error possible. It is likely a read error, because the conserved phenylalanine at the end of the CDR3 is missing. This chain uses TRBV28 with TRBJ2-3, with 9 nucleotides matching TRBD1. The CDR3 extends over 15 amino acids. Germline values: CDR1 MDHEN, CDR2 SYDVKM. V dropped 6 bases and J dropped 4; count of bases not matched to a gene: 8. CDR3 amino acids: CASSPADRGPDTQYL. CDR3 coding DNA: TGTGCCAGCAGCCCGGCGGACAGGGGCCCAGATACGCAGTATTTA.

This clonotype was seen repeatedly, ten times or more. The V call is TRBV6-5, the J call TRBJ2-1; D ambiguous. This CDR3 contains 17 residues. Looked up from germline, CDR1 is MNHEY and CDR2 is SVGAGI. V dropped 0 bases and J dropped 0 bases, with 12 bases sitting between them. CDR3 residues: CASSYSWHQNSYNEQFF. CDR3 DNA: TGTGCCAGCAGTTACTCGTGGCACCAAAACTCCTACAATGAGCAGTTCTTC.

To note about this clonotype: One base away lies a much larger clone, so this may be a sequencing read error. The rearrangement joins TRBV7-9 to TRBJ2-1; possibly TRBD2 for D (6 bases). CDR1 is SEHNR and CDR2 is FQNEAQ in the germline V gene (reference sequence). The CDR3 has 15 residues. The DNA for the CDR3 is TGTGCCAGCAGCGGGAGCGGGTACTCCTACAATGAGCAGCTCTTC. Its protein product is CASSGSGYSYNEQLF.

V gene TRBV6-1 combines with J gene TRBJ2-6; 8 positions match TRBD2. This CDR3 has 18 residues. Germline-derived CDR1 and CDR2 are MNHNS and SASEGT. J gave up 0 bases and V 5 bases, and 9 bases lay outside the gene matches. The CDR3 protein is CASSPRLTSASGANVLTF. The CDR3 DNA reads as TGTGCCAGCAGTCCCCGATTGACTAGCGCCTCTGGGGCCAACGTCCTGACTTTC.

This clonotype was found a few times. This chain links TRBV7-3 with TRBJ2-6; 7 bases align to TRBD1. Germline V gene data show CDR1 as SGHTA and CDR2 as FQGTGA. V lost 4 bases, J lost 0 bases, and 6 bases stayed unmatched. This CDR3 region has 17 residues. The CDR3 sequence is CASSSDRPSSGANVLTF. The CDR3 nucleotides read TGTGCCAGCAGCTCGGACAGGCCGAGCTCTGGGGCCAACGTCCTGACTTTC.

This clonotype was picked up many times. This chain connects TRBV13 to TRBJ2-1, with 9 positions matching TRBD2. The CDR3 contains 15 residues. Trimming took 1 base from V and 8 from J; bases not matched to a gene: 6. The germline V gene has CDR1 PRHDT and CDR2 FYEKMQ (reference sequence). The CDR3 region is CASSLALAGRDEQFF. The DNA of the CDR3 is TGTGCCAGCAGCTTAGCACTAGCGGGTAGGGATGAGCAGTTCTTC.

This clonotype was picked up many times. J is TRBJ1-4 and V is TRBV6-5; D possibly corresponds to TRBD1 (6 bases). The CDR3 runs 17 residues. V was shortened by 1 base and J by 3 bases, with 15 bases between the two germline ends. CDR1 MNHEY and CDR2 SVGAGI come from the germline V gene. CDR3 protein: CASSYYARGQANEKLFF. Written as DNA, the CDR3 is TGTGCCAGCAGTTACTACGCGCGGGGGCAGGCTAATGAAAAACTGTTTTTT.

This clonotype was detected only a few times. Sequence at one end of the junction differs from germline and may be a read error. The chain joins TRBV28 to TRBJ1-2; D gene ambiguous. The CDR3 spans 14 residues. CDR1 and CDR2 from the germline V gene are MDHEN and SYDVKM. The DNA of the CDR3 is TGTGCCAACAGACTAGCCCCTCAGAACTGTGGCTACACCTTC. It encodes CANRLAPQNCGYTF.